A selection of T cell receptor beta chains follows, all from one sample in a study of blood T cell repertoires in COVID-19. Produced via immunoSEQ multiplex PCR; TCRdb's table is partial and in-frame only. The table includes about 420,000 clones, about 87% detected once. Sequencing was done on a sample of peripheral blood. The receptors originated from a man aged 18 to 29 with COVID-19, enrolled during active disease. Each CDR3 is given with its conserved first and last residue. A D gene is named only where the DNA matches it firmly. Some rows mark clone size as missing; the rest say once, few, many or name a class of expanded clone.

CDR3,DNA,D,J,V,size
CASSLRQGSQPQHF,TGTGCCAGCAGCCTTAGACAGGGGAGCCAGCCCCAGCATTTT,TRBD1,TRBJ1-5,TRBV7-2,once
CASRTSGGTNTGELFF,TGTGCCAGTAGGACTAGCGGGGGAACGAACACCGGGGAGCTGTTTTTT,TRBD2,TRBJ2-2,TRBV4-2,-
CASSSTGGRTDTQYF,TGTGCCAGCAGCTCCACGGGGGGGCGCACAGATACGCAGTATTTT,TRBD2,TRBJ2-3,TRBV11-3,-
CASSAGGATGNTIYF,TGTGCCAGCAGTGCAGGTGGGGCGACTGGAAACACCATATATTTT,-,TRBJ1-3,TRBV2,-
CASSRLAGNQETQYF,TGTGCCAGCTCACGACTAGCGGGGAACCAAGAGACCCAGTACTTC,TRBD2,TRBJ2-5,TRBV18,-
CASSGPYEQYF,TGTGCCAGCAGCGGCCCCTACGAGCAGTACTTC,-,TRBJ2-7,TRBV13,-
CASSQGLAVRGDTQYF,TGTGCCAGCAGCCAAGGCCTAGCGGTCCGCGGAGATACGCAGTATTTT,TRBD2,TRBJ2-3,TRBV4-2,-
CSVELRMNTEAFF,TGCAGCGTTGAATTGCGGATGAACACTGAAGCTTTCTTT,-,TRBJ1-1,TRBV29-1,-
CASGTSGVNEQFF,TGTGCCAGTGGCACTAGCGGGGTTAATGAGCAGTTCTTC,TRBD2,TRBJ2-1,TRBV19,-
CASSPGTSGTNEQFF,TGTGCCAGCTCACCCGGGACTAGCGGGACGAATGAGCAGTTCTTC,TRBD2,TRBJ2-1,TRBV18,-
CAWRSGGNTGELFF,TGTGCCTGGAGATCAGGGGGCAACACCGGGGAGCTGTTTTTT,TRBD1,TRBJ2-2,TRBV30,-
CASSLAGPNYNEQFF,TGCGCCAGCAGCTTAGCAGGGCCGAACTACAATGAGCAGTTCTTC,-,TRBJ2-1,TRBV5-1,-
CASSFDRVQPQHF,TGTGCCAGCAGTTTCGACAGGGTCCAGCCCCAGCATTTT,TRBD1,TRBJ1-5,TRBV12-3/TRBV12-4,-
CASSFTRGGPSTDTQYF,TGTGCCAGCAGCTTCACTCGCGGGGGCCCTAGCACAGATACGCAGTATTTT,-,TRBJ2-3,TRBV11-2,-
CASSQGPFSPLHF,TGTGCCAGCAGCCAAGGGCCTTTTTCACCCCTCCACTTT,-,TRBJ1-6,TRBV3-1/TRBV3-2,-
CASSGAPAYNEQFF,TGTGCCAGCAGCGGGGCGCCAGCTTACAATGAGCAGTTCTTC,-,TRBJ2-1,TRBV9,-
CASSPAGSGNTIYF,TGCGCCAGCAGCCCCGCGGGGTCTGGAAACACCATATATTTT,-,TRBJ1-3,TRBV5-1,-
CASSFRAGLNTGELFF,TGTGCCAGCAGCTTTCGGGCGGGCCTGAACACCGGGGAGCTGTTTTTT,-,TRBJ2-2,TRBV11-2,-
CASSFGGQGVWGSYNEQFF,TGTGCCAGCAGCTTCGGGGGACAGGGTGTGTGGGGCTCCTACAATGAGCAGTTCTTC,TRBD1,TRBJ2-1,TRBV5-4,-
CASSQDWTPRYEQYF,TGTGCCAGCAGCCAAGATTGGACTCCACGTTACGAGCAGTACTTC,-,TRBJ2-7,TRBV4-2,-
CASSFDRSSYNEQFF,TGTGCCAGCAGCTTCGACAGGAGCTCCTACAATGAGCAGTTCTTC,-,TRBJ2-1,TRBV7-3,-
CASSLGQGLETQYF,TGTGCCAGCAGCTTAGGGCAGGGGTTGGAGACCCAGTACTTC,-,TRBJ2-5,TRBV7-9,-
CASSQSNLGTQNTGELFF,TGCGCCAGCAGTCAATCTAATCTCGGGACACAGAACACCGGGGAGCTGTTTTTT,-,TRBJ2-2,TRBV23-1,-
CATSRDEGRDTQYF,TGTGCCACCAGCAGAGATGAGGGTCGAGATACGCAGTATTTT,-,TRBJ2-3,TRBV15,-
CASSLGGGETQYF,TGCGCCAGCAGCTTGGGCGGTGGAGAGACCCAGTACTTC,-,TRBJ2-5,TRBV5-1,-
CASTLYIYNEQFF,TGTGCCAGCACCTTGTACATTTACAATGAGCAGTTCTTC,-,TRBJ2-1,TRBV12-3/TRBV12-4,-
CASSLSLNYGYTF,TGTGCCAGCAGCTTAAGTCTAAACTATGGCTACACCTTC,-,TRBJ1-2,TRBV7-9,-
CASSRKAGTAGELFF,TGTGCCAGCAGTCGAAAAGCGGGGACGGCCGGGGAGCTGTTTTTT,TRBD2,TRBJ2-2,TRBV6-5,-
CASSQDPDEQFF,TGTGCCAGCAGCCAAGATCCAGATGAGCAGTTCTTC,-,TRBJ2-1,TRBV3-1/TRBV3-2,-
CASSADPSGIWVEQYF,TGTGCCAGTAGTGCCGACCCTTCAGGGATTTGGGTCGAGCAGTACTTC,-,TRBJ2-7,TRBV19,-
CASSPGSEETQYF,TGTGCCAGCTCACCAGGGAGCGAGGAGACCCAGTACTTC,-,TRBJ2-5,TRBV18,-
CASKSTGTLSTEAFF,TGTGCCAGCAAGTCGACAGGGACTTTGAGCACTGAAGCTTTCTTT,TRBD1,TRBJ1-1,TRBV2,once
CASRRGKMGQETQYF,TGTGCCAGCAGGAGAGGCAAAATGGGTCAAGAGACCCAGTACTTC,-,TRBJ2-5,TRBV6-5,-
CAWRASSDEQYF,TGTGCCTGGAGGGCCTCTAGCGACGAGCAGTACTTC,-,TRBJ2-7,TRBV30,-
CASSIGQGGPRGNTIYF,TGCGCCAGCAGCATAGGACAGGGAGGACCTCGTGGAAACACCATATATTTT,TRBD1,TRBJ1-3,TRBV5-1,-
CSGRRQGADTQYF,TGCAGCGGCAGAAGACAGGGGGCAGATACGCAGTATTTT,TRBD1,TRBJ2-3,TRBV29-1,-
CASSQVISSYNEQFF,TGTGCCAGCAGCCAAGTTATCTCCTCCTACAATGAGCAGTTCTTC,-,TRBJ2-1,TRBV4-2,-
CASSYSGMNQETQYF,TGTGCCAGCAGTTACAGCGGGATGAACCAAGAGACCCAGTACTTC,TRBD2,TRBJ2-5,TRBV6-5,-
CASSPGLAGGAGQFF,TGCGCCAGCAGCCCCGGACTAGCGGGGGGGGCGGGGCAGTTCTTC,TRBD2,TRBJ2-1,TRBV5-1,-
CASSEGQGTDTQYF,TGTGCCAGCTCCGAGGGACAGGGCACAGATACGCAGTATTTT,TRBD1,TRBJ2-3,TRBV18,-
CASRGGGRNIQYF,TGTGCCAGCCGGGGGGGAGGGCGAAACATTCAGTACTTC,TRBD2,TRBJ2-4,TRBV6-5,-